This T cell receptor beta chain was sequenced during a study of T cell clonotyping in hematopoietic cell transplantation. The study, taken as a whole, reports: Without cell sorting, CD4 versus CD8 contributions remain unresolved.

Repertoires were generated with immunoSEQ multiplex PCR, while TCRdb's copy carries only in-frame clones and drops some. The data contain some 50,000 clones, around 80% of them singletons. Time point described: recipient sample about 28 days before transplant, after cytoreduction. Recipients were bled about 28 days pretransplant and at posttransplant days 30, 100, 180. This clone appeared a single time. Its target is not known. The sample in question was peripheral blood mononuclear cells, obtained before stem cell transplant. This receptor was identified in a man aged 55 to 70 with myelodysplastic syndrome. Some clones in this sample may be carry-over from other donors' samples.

CDR3 sequence reads: CASSLDGTGGGYTF. The CDR3 nucleotides are TGTGCCAGCAGCTTAGATGGGACAGGGGGCGGCTACACCTTC. V is TRBV7-8 and J is TRBJ1-2; TRBD1 matches at 12 bases. With V trimmed by 1 base and J by 8 bases, 2 bases remained unmatched. The CDR3 is made up of 14 amino acids. Germline V lookup: CDR1 SGHVS, CDR2 FQNEAQ.